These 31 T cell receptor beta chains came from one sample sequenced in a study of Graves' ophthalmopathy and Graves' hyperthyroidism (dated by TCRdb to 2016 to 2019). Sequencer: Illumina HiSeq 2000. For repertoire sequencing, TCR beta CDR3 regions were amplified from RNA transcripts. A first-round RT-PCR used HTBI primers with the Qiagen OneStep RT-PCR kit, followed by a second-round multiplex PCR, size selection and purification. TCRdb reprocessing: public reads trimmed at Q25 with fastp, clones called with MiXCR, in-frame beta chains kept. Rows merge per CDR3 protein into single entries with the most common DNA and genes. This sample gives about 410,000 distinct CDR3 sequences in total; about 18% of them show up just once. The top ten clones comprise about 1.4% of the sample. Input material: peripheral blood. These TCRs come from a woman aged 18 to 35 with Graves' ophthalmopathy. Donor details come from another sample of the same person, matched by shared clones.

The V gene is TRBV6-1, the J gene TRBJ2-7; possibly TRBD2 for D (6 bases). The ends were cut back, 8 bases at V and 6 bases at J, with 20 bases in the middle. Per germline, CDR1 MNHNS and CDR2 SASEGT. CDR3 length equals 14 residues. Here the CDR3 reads CASAPTQARGEQYF. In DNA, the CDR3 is TGTGCCAGCGCACCCACCCAGGCGCGGGGCGAGCAGTACTTC.

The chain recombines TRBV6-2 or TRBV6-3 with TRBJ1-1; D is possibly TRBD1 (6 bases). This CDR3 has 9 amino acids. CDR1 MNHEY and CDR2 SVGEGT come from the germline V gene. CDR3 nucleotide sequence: TGTGCTGCAGGGGTTAAAGCTTTCTTT. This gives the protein CAAGVKAFF.

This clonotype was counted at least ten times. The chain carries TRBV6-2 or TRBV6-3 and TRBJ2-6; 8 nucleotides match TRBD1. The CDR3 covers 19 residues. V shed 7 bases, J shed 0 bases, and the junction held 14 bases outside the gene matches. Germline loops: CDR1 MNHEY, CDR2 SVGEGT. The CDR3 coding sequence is TGTGCCAGCAATCTAAACACCGGGACAGGTCGCTCTGGGGCCAACGTCCTGACTTTC. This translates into CASNLNTGTGRSGANVLTF.

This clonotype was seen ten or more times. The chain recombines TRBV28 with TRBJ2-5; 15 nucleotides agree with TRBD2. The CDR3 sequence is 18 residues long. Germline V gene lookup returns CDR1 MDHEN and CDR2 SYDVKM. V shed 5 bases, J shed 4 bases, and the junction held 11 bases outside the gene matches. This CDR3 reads CASSLGLAGGLGPETQYF. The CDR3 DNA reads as TGTGCCAGCAGTCTCGGACTAGCGGGGGGGCTGGGGCCAGAGACCCAGTACTTC.

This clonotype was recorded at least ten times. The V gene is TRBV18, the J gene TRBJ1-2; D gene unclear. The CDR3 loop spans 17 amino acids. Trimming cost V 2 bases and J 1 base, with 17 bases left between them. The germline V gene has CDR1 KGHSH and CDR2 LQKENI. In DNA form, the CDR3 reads TGTGCCAGCTCACCAAGGATAGTTGAAGGGATTAACTATGGCTACACCTTC. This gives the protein CASSPRIVEGINYGYTF.

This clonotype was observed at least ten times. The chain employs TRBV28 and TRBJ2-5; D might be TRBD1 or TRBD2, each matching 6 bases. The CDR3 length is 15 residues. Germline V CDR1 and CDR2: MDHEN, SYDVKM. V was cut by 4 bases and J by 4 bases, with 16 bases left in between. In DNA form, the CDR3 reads TGTGCCAGCAGTTATGTGGGGGGCCTCGGAGAGACCCAGTACTTC. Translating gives CASSYVGGLGETQYF.

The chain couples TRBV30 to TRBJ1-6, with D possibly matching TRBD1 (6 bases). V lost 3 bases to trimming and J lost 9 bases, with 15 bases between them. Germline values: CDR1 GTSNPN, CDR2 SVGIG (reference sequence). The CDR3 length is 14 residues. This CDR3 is CAWSWDTGRSPLHF. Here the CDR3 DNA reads TGTGCCTGGAGCTGGGACACCGGTCGTTCACCCCTCCACTTT.

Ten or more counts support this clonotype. The CDR3 coding sequence is TGTGCCAGTATGGACCGAACCCACAAAGCTTTCTTT. Its translation is CASMDRTHKAFF. The V gene is TRBV25-1, the J gene TRBJ1-1, with D hard to call. The CDR3 sequence is 12 residues long. Deletions cut 9 bases from V and 9 bases from J, with 17 bases between. CDR1 and CDR2 (germline): MGHDK, SYGVNS.

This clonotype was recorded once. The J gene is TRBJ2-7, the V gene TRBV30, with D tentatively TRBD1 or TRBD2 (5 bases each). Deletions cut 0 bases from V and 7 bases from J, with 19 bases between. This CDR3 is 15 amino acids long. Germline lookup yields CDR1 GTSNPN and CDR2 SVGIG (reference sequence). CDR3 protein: CAWSVQAGLGGEQYF. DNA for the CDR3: TGTGCCTGGAGTGTACAGGCGGGCTTGGGTGGGGAGCAGTACTTC.

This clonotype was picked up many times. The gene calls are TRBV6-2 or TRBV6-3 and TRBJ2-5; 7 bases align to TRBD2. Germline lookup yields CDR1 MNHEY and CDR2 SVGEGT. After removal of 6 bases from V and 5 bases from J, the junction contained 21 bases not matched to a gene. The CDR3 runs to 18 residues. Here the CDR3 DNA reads TGTGCCAGCAGACGCCCGCCCGGTCGTGCGGGAGTTATGGAGACCCAGTACTTC. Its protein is CASRRPPGRAGVMETQYF.

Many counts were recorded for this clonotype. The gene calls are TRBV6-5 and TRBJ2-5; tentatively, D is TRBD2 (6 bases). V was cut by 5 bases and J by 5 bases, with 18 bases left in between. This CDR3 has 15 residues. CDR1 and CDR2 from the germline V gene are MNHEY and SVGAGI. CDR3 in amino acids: CASSLAGVSGETQYF. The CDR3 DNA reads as TGTGCCAGCAGTCTTGCTGGGGTTAGCGGCGAGACCCAGTACTTC.

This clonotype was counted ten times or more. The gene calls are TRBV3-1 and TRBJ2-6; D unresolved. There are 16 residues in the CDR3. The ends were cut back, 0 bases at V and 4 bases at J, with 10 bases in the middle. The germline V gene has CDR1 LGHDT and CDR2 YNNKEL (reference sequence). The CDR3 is CASSQDMGSGANVLTF. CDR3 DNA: TGTGCCAGCAGCCAAGATATGGGGTCCGGGGCCAACGTCCTGACTTTC. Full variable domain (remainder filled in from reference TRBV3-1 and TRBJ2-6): DTAVSQTPKYLVTQMGNDKSIKCEQNLGHDTMYWYKQDSKKFLKIMFSYNNKELIINETVPNRFSPKSPDKAHLNLHINSLELGDSAVYFCASSQDMGSGANVLTFGAGSRLTVL.

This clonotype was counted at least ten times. CDR3 DNA: TGTGCCAGCAGTCTTGGACTAGCGGGGAACACCGGGGAGCTGTTTTTT. Translated: CASSLGLAGNTGELFF. The V gene is TRBV12-3 or TRBV12-4, the J gene TRBJ2-2, with 11 bases aligning to TRBD2. With 5 bases clipped from V and 1 base from J, the junction kept 3 bases outside the gene matches. This CDR3 is 16 amino acids long.

The CDR3 spells CASSLRDPGETQYF. The CDR3 DNA follows: TGTGCCAGCAGTTTAAGGGACCCCGGAGAGACCCAGTACTTC. The V gene is TRBV27, the J gene TRBJ2-5, with D perhaps matching TRBD1 or TRBD2 (5 bases each). Germline-derived CDR1 and CDR2 are MNHEY and SMNVEV (reference sequence). The CDR3 covers 14 residues. Trimming removed 2 bases from V and 4 bases from J, with 11 bases in between.

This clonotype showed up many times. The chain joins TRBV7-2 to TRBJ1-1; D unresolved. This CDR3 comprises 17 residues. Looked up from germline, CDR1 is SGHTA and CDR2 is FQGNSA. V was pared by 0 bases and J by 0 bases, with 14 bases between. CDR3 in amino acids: CASSLAAGKRMNTEAFF. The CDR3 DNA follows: TGTGCCAGCAGCTTAGCGGCGGGTAAAAGAATGAACACTGAAGCTTTCTTT.

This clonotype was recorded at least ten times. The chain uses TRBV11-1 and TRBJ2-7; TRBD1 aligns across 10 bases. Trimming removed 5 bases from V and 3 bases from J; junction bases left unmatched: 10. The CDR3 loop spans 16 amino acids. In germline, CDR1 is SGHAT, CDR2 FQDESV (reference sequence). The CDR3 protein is CASSHRQGASNYEQYF. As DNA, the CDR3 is TGTGCCAGCAGCCACCGACAGGGGGCAAGCAACTACGAGCAGTACTTC.

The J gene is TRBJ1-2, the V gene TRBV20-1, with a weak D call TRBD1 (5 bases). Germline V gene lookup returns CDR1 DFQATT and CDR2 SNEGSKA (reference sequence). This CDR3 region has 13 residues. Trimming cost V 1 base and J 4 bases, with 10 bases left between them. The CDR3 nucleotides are TGCAGTGCTAGAGTGGGGGGGACCTATGGCTACACCTTC. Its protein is CSARVGGTYGYTF.

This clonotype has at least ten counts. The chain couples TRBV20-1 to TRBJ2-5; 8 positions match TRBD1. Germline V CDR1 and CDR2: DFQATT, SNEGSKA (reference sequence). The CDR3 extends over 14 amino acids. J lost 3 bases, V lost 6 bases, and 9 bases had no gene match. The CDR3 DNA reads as TGCAGTGCACAGAGGACAGGGAATGAAGAGACCCAGTACTTC. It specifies CSAQRTGNEETQYF.

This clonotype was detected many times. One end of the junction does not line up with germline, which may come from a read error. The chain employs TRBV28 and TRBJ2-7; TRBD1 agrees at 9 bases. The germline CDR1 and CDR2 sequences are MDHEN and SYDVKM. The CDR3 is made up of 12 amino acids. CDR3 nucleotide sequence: TGTGCCAGCAGTTTACCGACAGGGGGGTTATCTTTC. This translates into CASSLPTGGLSF.

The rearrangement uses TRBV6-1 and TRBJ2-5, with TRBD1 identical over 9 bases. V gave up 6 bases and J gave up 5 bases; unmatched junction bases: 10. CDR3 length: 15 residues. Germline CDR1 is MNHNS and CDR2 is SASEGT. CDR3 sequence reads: CASRSHRGRRETQYF. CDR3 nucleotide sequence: TGTGCCAGCAGGTCCCACAGGGGGCGCCGGGAGACCCAGTACTTC.

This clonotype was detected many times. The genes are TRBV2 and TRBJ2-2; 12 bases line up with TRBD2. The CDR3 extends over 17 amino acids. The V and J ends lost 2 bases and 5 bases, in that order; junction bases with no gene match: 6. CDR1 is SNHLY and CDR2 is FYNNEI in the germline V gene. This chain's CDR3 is CASSEPLGLAGTGELFF. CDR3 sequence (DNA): TGTGCCAGCAGTGAACCCCTCGGACTAGCGGGGACCGGGGAGCTGTTTTTT.

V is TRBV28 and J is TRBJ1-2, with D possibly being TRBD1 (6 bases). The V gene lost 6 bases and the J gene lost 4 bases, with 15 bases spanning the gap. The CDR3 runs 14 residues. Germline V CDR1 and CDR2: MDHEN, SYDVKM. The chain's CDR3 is CASSTQGLLYGYTF. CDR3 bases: TGTGCCAGCAGCACACAGGGACTACTCTATGGCTACACCTTC.

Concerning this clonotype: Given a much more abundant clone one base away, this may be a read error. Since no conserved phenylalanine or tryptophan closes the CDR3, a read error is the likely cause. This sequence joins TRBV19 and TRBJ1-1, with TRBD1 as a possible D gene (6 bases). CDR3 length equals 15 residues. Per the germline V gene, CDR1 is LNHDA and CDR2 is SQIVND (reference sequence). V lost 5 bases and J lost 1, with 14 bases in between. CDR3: CASSSRGRGNTEAFS. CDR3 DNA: TGTGCCAGTAGTTCCCGGGGCAGGGGGAACACTGAAGCTTTCTCT.

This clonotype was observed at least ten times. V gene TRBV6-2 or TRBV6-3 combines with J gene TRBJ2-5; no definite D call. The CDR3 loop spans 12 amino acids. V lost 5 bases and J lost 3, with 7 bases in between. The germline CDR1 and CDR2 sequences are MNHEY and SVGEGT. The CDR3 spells CASSRRKETQYF. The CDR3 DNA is TGTGCCAGCAGTAGAAGAAAAGAGACCCAGTACTTC.

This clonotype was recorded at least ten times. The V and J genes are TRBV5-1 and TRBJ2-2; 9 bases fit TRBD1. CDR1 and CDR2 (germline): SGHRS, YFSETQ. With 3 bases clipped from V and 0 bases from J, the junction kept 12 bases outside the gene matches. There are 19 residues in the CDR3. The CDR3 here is CASSSMPGQGLTNTGELFF. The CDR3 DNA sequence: TGCGCCAGCAGCTCCATGCCGGGACAGGGTTTAACGAACACCGGGGAGCTGTTTTTT.

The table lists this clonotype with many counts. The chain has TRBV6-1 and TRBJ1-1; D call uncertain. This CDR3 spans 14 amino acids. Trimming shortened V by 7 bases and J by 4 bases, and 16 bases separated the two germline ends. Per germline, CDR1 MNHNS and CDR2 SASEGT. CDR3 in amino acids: CASTERVLGTEAFF. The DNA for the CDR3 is TGTGCCAGCACTGAGAGAGTCCTGGGCACTGAAGCTTTCTTT.

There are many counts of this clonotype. The CDR3 reads CASLEKPGFGNTIYF. As DNA, the CDR3 is TGTGCCAGTCTGGAAAAACCGGGCTTTGGAAACACCATATATTTT. This chain connects TRBV19 to TRBJ1-3; D is unclear. The CDR3 loop spans 15 amino acids. Germline V gene sequence: CDR1 LNHDA, CDR2 SQIVND (reference sequence). Trimming left V 8 bases short and J 3 bases short, with 17 bases between.

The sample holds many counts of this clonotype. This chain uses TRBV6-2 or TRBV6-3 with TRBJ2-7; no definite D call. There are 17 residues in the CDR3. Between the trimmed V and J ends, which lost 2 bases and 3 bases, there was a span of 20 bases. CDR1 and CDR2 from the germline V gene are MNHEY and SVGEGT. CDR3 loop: CASSYEVYGRTLYEQYF. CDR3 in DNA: TGTGCCAGCAGTTACGAGGTTTACGGGCGGACCCTCTACGAGCAGTACTTC.

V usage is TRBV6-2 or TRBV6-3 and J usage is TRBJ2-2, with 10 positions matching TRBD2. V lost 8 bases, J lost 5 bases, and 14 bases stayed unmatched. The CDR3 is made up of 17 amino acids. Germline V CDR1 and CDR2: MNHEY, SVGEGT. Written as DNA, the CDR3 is TGTGCCAGCGACGAGAGGGGGCTAGCGGGAGAAACCGGGGAGCTGTTTTTT. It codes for CASDERGLAGETGELFF.

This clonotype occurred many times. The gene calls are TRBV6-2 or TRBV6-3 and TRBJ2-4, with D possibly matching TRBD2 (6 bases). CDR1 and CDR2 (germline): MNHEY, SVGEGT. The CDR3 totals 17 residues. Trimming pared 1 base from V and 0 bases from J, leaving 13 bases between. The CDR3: CASSYFGSALAKNIQYF. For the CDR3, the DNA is TGTGCCAGCAGTTACTTCGGGAGCGCGCTAGCCAAAAACATTCAGTACTTC.

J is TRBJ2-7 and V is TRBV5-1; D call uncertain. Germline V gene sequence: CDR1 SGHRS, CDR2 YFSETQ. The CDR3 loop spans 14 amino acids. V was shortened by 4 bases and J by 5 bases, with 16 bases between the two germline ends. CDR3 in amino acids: CASSLGRPVHEQYF. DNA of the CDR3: TGCGCCAGCAGCCTCGGACGCCCAGTTCACGAGCAGTACTTC.